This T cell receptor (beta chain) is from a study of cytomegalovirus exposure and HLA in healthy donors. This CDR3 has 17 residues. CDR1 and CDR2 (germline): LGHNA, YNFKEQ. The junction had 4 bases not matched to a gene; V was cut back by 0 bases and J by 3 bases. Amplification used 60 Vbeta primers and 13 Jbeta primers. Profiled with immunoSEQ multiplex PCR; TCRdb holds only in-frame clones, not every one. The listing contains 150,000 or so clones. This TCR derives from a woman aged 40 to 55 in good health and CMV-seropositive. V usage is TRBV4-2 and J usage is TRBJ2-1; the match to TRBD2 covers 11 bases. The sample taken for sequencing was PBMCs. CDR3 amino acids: CASSQDGLAGIYNEQFF. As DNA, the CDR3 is TGTGCCAGCAGCCAAGATGGACTAGCGGGTATCTACAATGAGCAGTTCTTC.